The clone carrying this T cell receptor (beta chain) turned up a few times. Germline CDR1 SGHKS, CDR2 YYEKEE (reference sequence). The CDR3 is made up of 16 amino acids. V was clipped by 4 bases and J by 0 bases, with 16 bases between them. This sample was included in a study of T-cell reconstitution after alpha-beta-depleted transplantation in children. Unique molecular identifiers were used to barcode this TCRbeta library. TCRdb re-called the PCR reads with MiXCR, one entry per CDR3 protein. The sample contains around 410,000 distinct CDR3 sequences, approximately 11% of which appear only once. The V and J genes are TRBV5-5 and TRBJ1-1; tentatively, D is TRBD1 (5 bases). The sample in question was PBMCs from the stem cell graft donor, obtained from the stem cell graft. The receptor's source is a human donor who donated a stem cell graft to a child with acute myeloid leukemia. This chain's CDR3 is CASSPLGGALNTEAFF. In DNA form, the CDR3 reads TGTGCCAGCAGCCCACTGGGGGGAGCGCTGAACACTGAAGCTTTCTTT.